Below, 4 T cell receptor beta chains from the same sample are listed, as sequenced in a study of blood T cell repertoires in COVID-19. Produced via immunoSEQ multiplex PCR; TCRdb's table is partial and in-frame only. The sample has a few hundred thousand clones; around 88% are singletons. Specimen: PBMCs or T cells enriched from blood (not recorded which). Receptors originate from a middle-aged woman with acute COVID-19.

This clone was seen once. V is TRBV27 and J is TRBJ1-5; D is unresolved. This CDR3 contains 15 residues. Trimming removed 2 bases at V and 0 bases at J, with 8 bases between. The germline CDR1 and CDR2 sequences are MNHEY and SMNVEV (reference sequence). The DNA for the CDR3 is TGTGCCAGCAGTTTAAACGGGATTAGCAATCAGCCCCAGCATTTT. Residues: CASSLNGISNQPQHF.

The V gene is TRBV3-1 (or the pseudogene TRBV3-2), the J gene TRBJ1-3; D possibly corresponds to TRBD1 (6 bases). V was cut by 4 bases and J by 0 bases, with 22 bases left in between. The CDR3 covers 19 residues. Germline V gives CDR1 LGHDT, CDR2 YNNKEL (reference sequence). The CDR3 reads CASSPGIIGQLLSGNTIYF. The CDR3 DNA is TGTGCCAGCAGCCCAGGCATAATAGGACAGTTACTCTCTGGAAACACCATATATTTT.

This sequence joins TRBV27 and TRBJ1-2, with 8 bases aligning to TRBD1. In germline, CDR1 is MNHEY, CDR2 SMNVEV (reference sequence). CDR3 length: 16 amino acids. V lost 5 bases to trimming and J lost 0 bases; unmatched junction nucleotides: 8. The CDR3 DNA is TGTGCCAGCAGTCCATCCGGGACAGGAGCTAACTATGGCTACACCTTC. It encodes CASSPSGTGANYGYTF.

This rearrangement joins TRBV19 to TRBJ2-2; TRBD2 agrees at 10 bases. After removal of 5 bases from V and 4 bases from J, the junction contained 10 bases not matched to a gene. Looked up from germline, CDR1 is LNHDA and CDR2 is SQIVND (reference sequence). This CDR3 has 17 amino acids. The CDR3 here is CASSPVGLANATGELFF. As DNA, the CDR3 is TGTGCCAGTAGTCCGGTGGGACTAGCGAACGCCACCGGGGAGCTGTTTTTT.